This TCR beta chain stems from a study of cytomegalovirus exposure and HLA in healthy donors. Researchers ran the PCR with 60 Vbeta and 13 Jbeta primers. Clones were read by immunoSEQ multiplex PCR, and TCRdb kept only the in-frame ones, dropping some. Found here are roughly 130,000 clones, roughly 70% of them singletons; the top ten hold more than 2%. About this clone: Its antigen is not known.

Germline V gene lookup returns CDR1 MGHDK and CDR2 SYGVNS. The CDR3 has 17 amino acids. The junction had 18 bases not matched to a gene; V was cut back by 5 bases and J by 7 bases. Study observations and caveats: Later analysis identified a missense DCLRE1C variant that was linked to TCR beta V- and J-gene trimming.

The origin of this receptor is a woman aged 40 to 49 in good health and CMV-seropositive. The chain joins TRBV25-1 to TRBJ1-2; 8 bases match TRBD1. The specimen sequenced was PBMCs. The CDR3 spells CASSRQGPGPEGGGYTF. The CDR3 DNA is TGTGCCAGCAGTCGACAGGGGCCCGGCCCAGAAGGGGGTGGCTACACCTTC.